These 4 T cell receptor beta chains were sequenced from one sample in a study of tumor-infiltrating lymphocytes in primary liver carcinoma. A primer matching the constant region was used to make TCR beta cDNA from around 460 ng of total RNA. Slightly modified ARM-PCR served as the procedure for the TCR beta libraries. These libraries came from three rounds of nested multiplex PCR. A C-beta reverse primer and TRBV1-TRBV30 forward primers served in each of the first two PCR rounds, at roughly 10 cycles apiece. TCRdb ran MiXCR on the multiplex PCR reads and lists one entry per CDR3 protein. The data contain fewer than 350,000 distinct CDR3 sequences, 60% to 80% of them singletons. Germline DNA was also extracted, with blood RNA taken from unsorted whole blood. Input material: peripheral blood. The receptors come from a man aged 35 to 55 with primary liver carcinoma and hepatitis B virus infection.

The table lists this clonotype with a count of one. A much larger clone differs by one base, so this may be a read error. The chain uses TRBV28 and TRBJ2-4; D is perhaps TRBD1 or TRBD2 (5 bases each). The CDR3 consists of 14 residues. CDR1 is MDHEN and CDR2 is SYDVKM in the germline V gene. CDR3 loop: CGSSPGGAKNIQYF. In DNA, the CDR3 is TGTGGCAGCAGTCCTGGGGGAGCCAAAAACATTCAGTACTTC.

The chain employs TRBV6-1 and TRBJ2-1; 10 bases match TRBD2. This CDR3 comprises 15 residues. J lost 6 bases, V lost 3 bases, and 5 bases had no gene match. Germline V gene sequence: CDR1 MNHNS, CDR2 SASEGT. The CDR3 protein is CASSEATSGFNEQFF. CDR3 in DNA: TGTGCCAGCAGTGAGGCGACTAGCGGGTTCAATGAGCAGTTCTTC.

The sample holds one count of this clonotype. Sequence at one end of the junction differs from germline and may be a read error. This chain uses TRBV6-5 with TRBJ2-1; D gene uncertain. Germline V gives CDR1 MNHEY, CDR2 SVGAGI. The CDR3 is 15 amino acids. CDR3 coding DNA: TGTGCCAGCAGACCCTCCCGGTTCTCCTACGATGAGCAGTTCTTC. Its translation: CASRPSRFSYDEQFF.

J is TRBJ2-1 and V is TRBV12-3 or TRBV12-4, with 8 bases that match TRBD2. V lost 5 bases to trimming and J lost 3 bases; unmatched junction nucleotides: 6. The length of the CDR3 is 15 residues. CDR3 protein: CASSQPTSVYNEQFF. CDR3 nucleotide sequence: TGTGCCAGCAGTCAACCGACTAGCGTCTACAATGAGCAGTTCTTC.